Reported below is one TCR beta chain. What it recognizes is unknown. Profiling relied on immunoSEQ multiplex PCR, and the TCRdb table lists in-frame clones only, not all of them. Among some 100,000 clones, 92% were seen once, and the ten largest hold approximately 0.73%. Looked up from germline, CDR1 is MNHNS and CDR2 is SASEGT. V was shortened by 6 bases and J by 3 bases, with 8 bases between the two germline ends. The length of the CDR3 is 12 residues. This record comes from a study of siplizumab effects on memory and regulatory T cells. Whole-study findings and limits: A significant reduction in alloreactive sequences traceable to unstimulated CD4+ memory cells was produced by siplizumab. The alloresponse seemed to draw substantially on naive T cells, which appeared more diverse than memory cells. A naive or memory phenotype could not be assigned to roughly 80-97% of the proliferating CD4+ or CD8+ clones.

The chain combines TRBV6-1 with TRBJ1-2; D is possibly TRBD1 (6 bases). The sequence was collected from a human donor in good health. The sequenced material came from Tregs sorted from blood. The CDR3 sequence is CASSRQDYGYTF. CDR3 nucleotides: TGTGCCAGCAGCCGACAGGACTATGGCTACACCTTC.